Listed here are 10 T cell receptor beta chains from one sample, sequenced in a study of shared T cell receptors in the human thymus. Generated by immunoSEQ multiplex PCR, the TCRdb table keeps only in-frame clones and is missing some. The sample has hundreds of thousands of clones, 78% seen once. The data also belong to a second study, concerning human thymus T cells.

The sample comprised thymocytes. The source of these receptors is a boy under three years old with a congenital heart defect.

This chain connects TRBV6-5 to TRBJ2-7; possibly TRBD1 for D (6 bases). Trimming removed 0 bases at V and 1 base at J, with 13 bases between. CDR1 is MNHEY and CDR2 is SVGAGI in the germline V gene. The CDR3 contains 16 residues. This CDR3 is CASSYSTRTVSYEQYF. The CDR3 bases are TGTGCCAGCAGTTACTCGACCCGGACAGTTTCCTACGAGCAGTACTTC.

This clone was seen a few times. The CDR3 region is CASTHRGGVNSYNEQFF. The CDR3, as DNA: TGCGCCAGCACCCATAGGGGCGGGGTCAACTCCTACAATGAGCAGTTCTTC. The chain is built from TRBV5-1 and TRBJ2-1, with a weak D call TRBD2 (6 bases). This CDR3 contains 17 residues. V was cut by 6 bases and J by 0 bases, with 19 bases left in between. Germline CDR1 reads SGHRS; CDR2 reads YFSETQ.

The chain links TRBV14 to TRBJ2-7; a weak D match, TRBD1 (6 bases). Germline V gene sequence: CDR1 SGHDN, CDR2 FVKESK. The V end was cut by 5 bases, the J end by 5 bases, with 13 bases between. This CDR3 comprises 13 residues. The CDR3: CASSAHRDNEQYF. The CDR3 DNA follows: TGTGCCAGCAGCGCTCACAGGGACAACGAGCAGTACTTC.

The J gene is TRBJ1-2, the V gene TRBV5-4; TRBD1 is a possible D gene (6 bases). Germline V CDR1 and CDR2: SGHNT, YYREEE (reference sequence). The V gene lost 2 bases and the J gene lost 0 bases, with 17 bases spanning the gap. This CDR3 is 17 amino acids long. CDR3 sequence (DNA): TGTGCCAGCAGCTTCTTTTCCCCGGACAGATCTAACTATGGCTACACCTTC. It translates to CASSFFSPDRSNYGYTF.

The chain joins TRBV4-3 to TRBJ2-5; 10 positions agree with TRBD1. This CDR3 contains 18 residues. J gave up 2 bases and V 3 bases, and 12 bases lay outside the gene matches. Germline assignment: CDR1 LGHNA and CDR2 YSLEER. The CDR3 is CASSHTGTGEASQETQYF. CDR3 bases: TGCGCCAGCAGCCACACCGGGACAGGGGAGGCCTCACAAGAGACCCAGTACTTC.

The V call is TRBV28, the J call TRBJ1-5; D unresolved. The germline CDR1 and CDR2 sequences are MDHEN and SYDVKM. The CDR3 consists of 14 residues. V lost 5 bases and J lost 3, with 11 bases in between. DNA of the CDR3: TGTGCCAGCAGTACTAGTCTATTCAATCAGCCCCAGCATTTT. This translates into CASSTSLFNQPQHF.

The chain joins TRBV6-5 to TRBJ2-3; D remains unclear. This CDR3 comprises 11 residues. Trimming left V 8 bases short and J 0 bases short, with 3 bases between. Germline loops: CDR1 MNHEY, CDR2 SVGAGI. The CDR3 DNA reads TGTGCCAGCGTAAGCACAGATACGCAGTATTTT. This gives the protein CASVSTDTQYF.

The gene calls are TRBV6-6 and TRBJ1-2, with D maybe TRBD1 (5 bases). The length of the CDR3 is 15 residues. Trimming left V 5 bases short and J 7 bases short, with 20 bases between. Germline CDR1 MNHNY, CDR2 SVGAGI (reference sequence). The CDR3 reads CASSGALEPLGGYTF. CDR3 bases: TGTGCCAGCAGTGGGGCACTCGAACCCTTGGGTGGCTACACCTTC.

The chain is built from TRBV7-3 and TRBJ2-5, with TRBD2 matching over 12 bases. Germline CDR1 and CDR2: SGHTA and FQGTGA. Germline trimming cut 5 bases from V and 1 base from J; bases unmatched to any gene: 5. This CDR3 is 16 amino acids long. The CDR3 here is CASSAGTSGLQETQYF. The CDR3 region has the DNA TGTGCCAGCAGCGCGGGGACTAGCGGGCTCCAAGAGACCCAGTACTTC.

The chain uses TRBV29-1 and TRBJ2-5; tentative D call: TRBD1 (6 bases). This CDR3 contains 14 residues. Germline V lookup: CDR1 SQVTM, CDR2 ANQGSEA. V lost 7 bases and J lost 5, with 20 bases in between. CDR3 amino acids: CSAGTGHLRETQYF. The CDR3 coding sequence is TGCAGCGCCGGAACGGGACACTTGAGGGAGACCCAGTACTTC.